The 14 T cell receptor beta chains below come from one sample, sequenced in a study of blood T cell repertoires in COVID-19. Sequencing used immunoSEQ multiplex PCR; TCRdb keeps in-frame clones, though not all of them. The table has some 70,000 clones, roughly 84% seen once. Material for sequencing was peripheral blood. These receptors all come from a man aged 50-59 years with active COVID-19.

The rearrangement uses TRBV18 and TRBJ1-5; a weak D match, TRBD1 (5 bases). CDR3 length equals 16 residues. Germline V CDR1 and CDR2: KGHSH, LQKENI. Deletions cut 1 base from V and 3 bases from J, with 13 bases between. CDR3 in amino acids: CASSPQGPQNNQPQHF. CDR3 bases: TGTGCCAGCTCACCACAGGGGCCGCAAAACAATCAGCCCCAGCATTTT.

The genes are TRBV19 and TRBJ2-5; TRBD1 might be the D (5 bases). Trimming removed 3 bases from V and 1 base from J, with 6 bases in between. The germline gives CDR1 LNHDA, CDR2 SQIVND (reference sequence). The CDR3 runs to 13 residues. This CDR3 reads CASSIQGQETQYF. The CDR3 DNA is TGTGCCAGTAGTATCCAGGGCCAAGAGACCCAGTACTTC.

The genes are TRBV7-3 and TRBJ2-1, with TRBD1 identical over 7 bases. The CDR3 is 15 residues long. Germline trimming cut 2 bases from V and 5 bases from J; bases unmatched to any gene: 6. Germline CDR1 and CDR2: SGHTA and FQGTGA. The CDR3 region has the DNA TGTGCCAGCAGCTTAGATGGCAGGGGGAACAATGAGCAGTTCTTC. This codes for CASSLDGRGNNEQFF.

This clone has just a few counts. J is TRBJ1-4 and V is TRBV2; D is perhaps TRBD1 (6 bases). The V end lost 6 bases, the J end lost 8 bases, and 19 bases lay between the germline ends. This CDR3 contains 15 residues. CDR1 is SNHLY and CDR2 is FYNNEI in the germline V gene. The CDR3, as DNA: TGTGCCAGCAGGATAACAGGGTCCCGGAGGGAAAAACTGTTTTTT. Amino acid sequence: CASRITGSRREKLFF.

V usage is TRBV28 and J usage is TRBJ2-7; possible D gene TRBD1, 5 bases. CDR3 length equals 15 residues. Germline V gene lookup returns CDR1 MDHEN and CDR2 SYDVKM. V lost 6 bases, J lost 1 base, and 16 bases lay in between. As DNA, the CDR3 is TGTGCCAGCAGAACCCAGGGAAAAGGATCCTACGAGCAGTACTTC. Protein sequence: CASRTQGKGSYEQYF.

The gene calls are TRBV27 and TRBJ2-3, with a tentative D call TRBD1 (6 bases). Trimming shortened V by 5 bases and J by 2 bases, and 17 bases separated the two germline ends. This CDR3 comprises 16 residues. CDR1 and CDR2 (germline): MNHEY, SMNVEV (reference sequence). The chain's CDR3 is CASSPRTAGITDTQYF. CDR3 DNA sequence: TGTGCCAGCAGTCCGCGGACAGCAGGGATCACAGATACGCAGTATTTT.

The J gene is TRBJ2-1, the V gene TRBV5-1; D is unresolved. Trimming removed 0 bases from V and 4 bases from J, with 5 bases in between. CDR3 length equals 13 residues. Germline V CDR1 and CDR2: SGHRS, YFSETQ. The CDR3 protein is CASSLVQYNEQFF. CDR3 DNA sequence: TGCGCCAGCAGCTTGGTACAGTACAATGAGCAGTTCTTC.

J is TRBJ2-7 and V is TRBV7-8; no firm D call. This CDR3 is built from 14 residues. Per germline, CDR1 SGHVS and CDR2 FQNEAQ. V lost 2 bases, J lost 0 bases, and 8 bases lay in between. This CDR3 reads CASSLSETSYEQYF. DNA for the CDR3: TGTGCCAGCAGCTTATCGGAGACCTCCTACGAGCAGTACTTC.

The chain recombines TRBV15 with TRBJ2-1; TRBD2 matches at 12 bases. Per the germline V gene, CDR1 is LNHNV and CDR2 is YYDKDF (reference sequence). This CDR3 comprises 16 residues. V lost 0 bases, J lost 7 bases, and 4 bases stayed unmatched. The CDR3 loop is CATSRETSGRLNEQFF. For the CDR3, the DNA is TGTGCCACCAGCAGAGAAACTAGCGGGAGGCTGAATGAGCAGTTCTTC.

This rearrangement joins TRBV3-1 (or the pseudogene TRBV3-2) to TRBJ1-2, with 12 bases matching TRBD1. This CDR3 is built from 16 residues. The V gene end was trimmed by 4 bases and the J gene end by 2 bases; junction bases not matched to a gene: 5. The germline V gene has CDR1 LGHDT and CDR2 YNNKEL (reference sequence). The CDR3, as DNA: TGTGCCAGCAGCCGGGACAGGGGGCTGGTCAACTATGGCTACACCTTC. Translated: CASSRDRGLVNYGYTF.

CDR3 nucleotides: TGTGCCAGCAGTTCATACAATGAGCAGTTCTTC. This sequence encodes CASSSYNEQFF. The chain couples TRBV28 to TRBJ2-1; D unresolved. Germline assignment: CDR1 MDHEN and CDR2 SYDVKM. V was shortened by 4 bases and J by 4 bases, with 2 bases between the two germline ends. The CDR3 contains 11 residues.

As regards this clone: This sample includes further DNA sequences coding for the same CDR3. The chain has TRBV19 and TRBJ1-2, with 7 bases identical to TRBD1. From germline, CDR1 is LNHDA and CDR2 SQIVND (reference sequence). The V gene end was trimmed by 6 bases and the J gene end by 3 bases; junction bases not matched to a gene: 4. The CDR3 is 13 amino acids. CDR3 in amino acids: CASSLTGDYGYTF. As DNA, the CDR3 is TGTGCCAGTAGCCTAACAGGGGACTATGGCTACACCTTC.

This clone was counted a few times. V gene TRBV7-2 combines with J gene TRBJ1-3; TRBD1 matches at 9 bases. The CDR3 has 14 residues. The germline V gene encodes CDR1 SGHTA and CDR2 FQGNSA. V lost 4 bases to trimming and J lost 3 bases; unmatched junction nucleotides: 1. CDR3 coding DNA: TGTGCCAGCAGCTCGGACAGGGGTGGAAACACCATATATTTT. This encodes CASSSDRGGNTIYF.

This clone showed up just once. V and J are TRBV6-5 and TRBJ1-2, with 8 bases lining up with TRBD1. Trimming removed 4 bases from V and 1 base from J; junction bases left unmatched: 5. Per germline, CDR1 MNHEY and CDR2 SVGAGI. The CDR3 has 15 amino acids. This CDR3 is CASSLTGASNYGYTF. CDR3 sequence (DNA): TGTGCCAGCAGTTTGACAGGGGCGAGTAACTATGGCTACACCTTC.